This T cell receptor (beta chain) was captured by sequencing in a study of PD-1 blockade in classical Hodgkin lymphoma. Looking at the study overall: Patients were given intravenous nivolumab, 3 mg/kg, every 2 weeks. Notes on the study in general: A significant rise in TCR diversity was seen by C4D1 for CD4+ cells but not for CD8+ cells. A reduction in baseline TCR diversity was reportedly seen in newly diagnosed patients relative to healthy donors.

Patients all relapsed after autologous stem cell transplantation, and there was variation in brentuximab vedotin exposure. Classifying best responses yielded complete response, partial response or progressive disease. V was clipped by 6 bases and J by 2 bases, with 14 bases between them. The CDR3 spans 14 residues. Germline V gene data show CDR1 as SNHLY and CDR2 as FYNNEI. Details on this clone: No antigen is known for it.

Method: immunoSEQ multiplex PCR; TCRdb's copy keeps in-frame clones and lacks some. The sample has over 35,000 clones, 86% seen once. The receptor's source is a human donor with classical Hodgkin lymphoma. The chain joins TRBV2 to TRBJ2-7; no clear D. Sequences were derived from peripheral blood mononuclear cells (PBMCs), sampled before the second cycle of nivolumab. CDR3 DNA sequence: TGTGCCAGCAGAATGTTGGACCCCGCCTACGAGCAGTACTTC. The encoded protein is CASRMLDPAYEQYF.